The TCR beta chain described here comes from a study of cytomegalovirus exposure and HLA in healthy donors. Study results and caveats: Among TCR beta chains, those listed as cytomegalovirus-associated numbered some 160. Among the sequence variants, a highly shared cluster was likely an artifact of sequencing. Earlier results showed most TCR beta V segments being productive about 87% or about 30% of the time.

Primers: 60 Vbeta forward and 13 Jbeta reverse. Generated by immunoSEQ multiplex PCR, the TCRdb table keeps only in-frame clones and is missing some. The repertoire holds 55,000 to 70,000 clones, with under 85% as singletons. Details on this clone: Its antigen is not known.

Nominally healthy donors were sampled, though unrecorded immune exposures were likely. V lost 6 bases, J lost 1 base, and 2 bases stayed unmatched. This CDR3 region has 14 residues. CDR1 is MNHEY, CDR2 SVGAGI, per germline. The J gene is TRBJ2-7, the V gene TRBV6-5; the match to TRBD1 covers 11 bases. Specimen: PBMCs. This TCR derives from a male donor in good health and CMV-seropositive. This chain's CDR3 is CASSGTGGSYEQYF. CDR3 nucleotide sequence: TGTGCCAGCAGCGGGACAGGGGGATCCTACGAGCAGTACTTC.